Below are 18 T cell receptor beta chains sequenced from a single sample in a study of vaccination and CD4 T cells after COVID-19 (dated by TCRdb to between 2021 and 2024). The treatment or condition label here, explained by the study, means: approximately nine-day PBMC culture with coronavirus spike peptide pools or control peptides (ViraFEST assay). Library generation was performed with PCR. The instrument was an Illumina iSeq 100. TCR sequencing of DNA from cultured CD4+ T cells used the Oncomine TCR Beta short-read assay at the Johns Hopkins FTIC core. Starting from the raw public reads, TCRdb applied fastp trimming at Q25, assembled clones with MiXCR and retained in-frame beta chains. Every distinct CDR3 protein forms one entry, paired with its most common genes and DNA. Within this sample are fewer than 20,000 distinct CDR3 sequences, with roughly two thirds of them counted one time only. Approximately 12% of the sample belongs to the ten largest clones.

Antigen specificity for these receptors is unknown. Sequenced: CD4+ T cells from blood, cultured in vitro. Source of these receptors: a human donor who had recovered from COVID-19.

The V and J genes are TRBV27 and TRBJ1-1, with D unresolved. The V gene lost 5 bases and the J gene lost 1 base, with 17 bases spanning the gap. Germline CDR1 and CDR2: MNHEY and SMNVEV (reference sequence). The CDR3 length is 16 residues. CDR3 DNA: TGTGCCAGCAGTCCTCGGACGCCGGGTAGGAACACTGAAGCTTTCTTT. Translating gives CASSPRTPGRNTEAFF.

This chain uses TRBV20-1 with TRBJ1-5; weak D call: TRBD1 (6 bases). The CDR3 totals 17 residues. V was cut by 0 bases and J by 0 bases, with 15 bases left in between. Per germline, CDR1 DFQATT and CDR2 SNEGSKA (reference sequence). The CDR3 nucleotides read TGCAGTGCTAGAGATCCGGGGAGGGGGTATAGCAATCAGCCCCAGCATTTT. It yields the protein CSARDPGRGYSNQPQHF.

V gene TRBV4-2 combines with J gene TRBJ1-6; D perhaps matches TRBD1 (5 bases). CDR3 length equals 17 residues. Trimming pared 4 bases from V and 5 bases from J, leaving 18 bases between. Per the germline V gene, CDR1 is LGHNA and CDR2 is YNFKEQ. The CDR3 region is CASSPRGGGRNNSPLHF. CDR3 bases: TGTGCCAGCAGCCCTCGTGGGGGAGGGAGAAATAATTCACCCCTCCACTTT.

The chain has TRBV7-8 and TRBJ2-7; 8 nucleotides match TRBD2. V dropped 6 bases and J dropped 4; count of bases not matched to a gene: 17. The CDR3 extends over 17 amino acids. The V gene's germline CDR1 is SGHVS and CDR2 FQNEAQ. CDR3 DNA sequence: TGTGCCAGCAGTCCATCACGGCCGGGACTAGGTGGGTACGAGCAGTACTTC. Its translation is CASSPSRPGLGGYEQYF.

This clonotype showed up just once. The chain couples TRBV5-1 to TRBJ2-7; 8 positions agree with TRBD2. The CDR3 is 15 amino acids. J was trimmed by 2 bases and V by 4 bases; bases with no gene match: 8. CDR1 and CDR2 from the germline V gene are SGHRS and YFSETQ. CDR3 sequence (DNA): TGCGCCAGCAGCCCCGGACAGCGGGAGCCCTACGAGCAGTACTTC. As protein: CASSPGQREPYEQYF.

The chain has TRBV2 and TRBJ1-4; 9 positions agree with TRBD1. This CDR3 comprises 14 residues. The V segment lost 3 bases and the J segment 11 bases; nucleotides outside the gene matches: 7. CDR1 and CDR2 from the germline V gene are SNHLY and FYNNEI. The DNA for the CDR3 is TGTGCCAGCAGTGAGGACAGGGGTTCGGGGAAACTGTTTTTT. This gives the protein CASSEDRGSGKLFF.

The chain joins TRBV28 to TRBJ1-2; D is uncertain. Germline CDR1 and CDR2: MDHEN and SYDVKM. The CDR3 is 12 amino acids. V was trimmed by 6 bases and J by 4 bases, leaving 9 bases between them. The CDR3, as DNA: TGTGCCAGCAGCCCCGACCCCTATGGCTACACCTTC. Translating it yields CASSPDPYGYTF.

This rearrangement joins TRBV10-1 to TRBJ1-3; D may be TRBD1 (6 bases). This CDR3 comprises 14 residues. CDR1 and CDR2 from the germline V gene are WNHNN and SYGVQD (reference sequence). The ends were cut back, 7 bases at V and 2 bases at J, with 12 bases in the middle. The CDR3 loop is CASTAGAAGNTIYF. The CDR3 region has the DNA TGCGCCAGCACGGCAGGGGCTGCTGGAAACACCATATATTTT.

CDR3 amino acids: CASSKQGSGANVLTF. In nucleotides, the CDR3 is TGTGCCAGCAGTAAACAGGGGTCTGGGGCCAACGTCCTGACTTTC. The gene calls are TRBV6-1 and TRBJ2-6; 7 bases agree with TRBD1. This CDR3 region has 15 residues. The junction had 2 bases not matched to a gene; V was cut back by 5 bases and J by 1 base. The germline gives CDR1 MNHNS, CDR2 SASEGT.

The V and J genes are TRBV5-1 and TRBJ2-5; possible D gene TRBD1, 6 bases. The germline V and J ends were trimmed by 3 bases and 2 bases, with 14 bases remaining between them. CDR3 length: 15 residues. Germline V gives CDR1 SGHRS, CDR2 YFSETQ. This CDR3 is CASSYTPGVQETQYF. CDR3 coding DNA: TGCGCCAGCAGCTATACCCCAGGGGTGCAAGAGACCCAGTACTTC.

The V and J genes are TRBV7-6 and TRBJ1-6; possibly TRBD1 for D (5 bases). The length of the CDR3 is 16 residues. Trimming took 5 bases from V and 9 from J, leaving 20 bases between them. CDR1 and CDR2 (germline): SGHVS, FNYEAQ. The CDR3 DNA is TGTGCCAGCAGCCTTCAGGGATGGGGTGGCAGTTCACCCCTCCACTTT. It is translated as CASSLQGWGGSSPLHF.

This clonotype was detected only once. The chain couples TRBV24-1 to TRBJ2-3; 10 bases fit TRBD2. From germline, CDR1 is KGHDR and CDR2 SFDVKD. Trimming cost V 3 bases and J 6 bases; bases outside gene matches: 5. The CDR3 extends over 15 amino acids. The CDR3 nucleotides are TGTGCCACCAGTGATCCGTTTAGCGGGAGGGATACGCAGTATTTT. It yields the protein CATSDPFSGRDTQYF.

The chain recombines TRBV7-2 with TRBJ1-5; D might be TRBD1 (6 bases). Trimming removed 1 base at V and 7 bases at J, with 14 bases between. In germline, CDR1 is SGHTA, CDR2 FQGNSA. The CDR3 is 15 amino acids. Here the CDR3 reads CASSLVSQGNQPQHF. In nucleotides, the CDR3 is TGTGCCAGCAGCTTAGTTTCACAGGGAAACCAGCCCCAGCATTTT.

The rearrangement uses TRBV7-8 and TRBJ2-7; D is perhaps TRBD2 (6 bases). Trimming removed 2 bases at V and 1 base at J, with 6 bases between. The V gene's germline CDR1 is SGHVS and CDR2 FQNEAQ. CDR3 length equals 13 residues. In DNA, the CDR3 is TGTGCCAGCAGCTTACTAGCGTCCTACGAGCAGTACTTC. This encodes CASSLLASYEQYF.

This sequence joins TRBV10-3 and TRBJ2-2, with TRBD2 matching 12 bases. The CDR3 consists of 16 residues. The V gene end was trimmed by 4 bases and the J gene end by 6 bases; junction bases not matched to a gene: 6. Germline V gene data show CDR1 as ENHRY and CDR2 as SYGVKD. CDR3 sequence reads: CAISGTSGRSPGELFF. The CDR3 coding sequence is TGTGCCATCAGTGGTACTAGCGGGAGGTCTCCCGGGGAGCTGTTTTTT.

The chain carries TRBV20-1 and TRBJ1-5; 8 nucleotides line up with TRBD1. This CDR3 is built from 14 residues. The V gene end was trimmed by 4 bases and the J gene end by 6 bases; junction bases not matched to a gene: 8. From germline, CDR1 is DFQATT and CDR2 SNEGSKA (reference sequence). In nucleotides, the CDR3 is TGCAGTGCTAAAGGGGCAGGGGGCGGTCAGCCCCAGCATTTT. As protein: CSAKGAGGGQPQHF.

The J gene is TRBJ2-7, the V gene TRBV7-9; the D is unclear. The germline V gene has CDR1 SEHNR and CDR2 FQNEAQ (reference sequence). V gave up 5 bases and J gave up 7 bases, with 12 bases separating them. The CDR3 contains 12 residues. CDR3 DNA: TGTGCCAGCAGCCACACGTCTGGAGAGCAGTACTTC. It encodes CASSHTSGEQYF.

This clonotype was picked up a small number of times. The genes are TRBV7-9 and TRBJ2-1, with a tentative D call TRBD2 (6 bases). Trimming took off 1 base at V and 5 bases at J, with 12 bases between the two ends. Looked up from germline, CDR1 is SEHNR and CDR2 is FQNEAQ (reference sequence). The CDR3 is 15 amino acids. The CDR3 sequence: CASSLVGTYDNEQFF. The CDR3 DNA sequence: TGTGCCAGCAGCTTAGTTGGGACTTATGACAATGAGCAGTTCTTC. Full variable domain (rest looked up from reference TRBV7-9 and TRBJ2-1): DTGVSQNPRHKITKRGQNVTFRCDPISEHNRLYWYRQTLGQGPEFLTYFQNEAQLEKSRLLSDRFSAERPKGSFSTLEIQRTEQGDSAMYLCASSLVGTYDNEQFFGPGTRLTVL.